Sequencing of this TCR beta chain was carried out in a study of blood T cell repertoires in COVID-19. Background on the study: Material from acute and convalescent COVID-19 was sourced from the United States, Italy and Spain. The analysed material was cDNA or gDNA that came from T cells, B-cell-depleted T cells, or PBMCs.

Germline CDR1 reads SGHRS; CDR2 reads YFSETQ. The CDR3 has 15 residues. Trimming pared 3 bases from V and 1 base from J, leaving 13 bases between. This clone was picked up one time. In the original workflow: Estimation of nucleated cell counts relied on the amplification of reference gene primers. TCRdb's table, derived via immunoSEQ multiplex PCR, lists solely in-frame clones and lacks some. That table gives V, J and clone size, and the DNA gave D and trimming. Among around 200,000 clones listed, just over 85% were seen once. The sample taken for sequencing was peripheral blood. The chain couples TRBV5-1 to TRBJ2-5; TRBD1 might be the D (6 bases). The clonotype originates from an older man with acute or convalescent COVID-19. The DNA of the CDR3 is TGCGCCAGCAGCTCCAGGGGTAGGGGCCAAGAGACCCAGTACTTC. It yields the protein CASSSRGRGQETQYF.